A single TCR beta chain is shown here with its context. Primers: 60 Vbeta forward and 13 Jbeta reverse. Assay: immunoSEQ multiplex PCR; the TCRdb copy retains only in-frame clones and omits some. The sample has some 150,000 clones; over 65% are singletons. The source of the sample is a study of cytomegalovirus exposure and HLA in healthy donors. The CDR3 spans 16 residues. CDR1 is MNHEY and CDR2 is SVGAGI in the germline V gene. Trimming stripped 2 bases from V and 1 base from J, with 11 bases between. This rearrangement joins TRBV6-5 to TRBJ2-2; D uncertain. The receptor's source is a man aged 18 to 35 in good health and CMV-seropositive. Sequenced input: PBMCs. The CDR3 loop reads CASSYAQTQNTGELFF. Written as DNA, the CDR3 is TGTGCCAGCAGTTACGCCCAAACACAGAACACCGGGGAGCTGTTTTTT.